The entry below describes one TCR beta chain. This CDR3 spans 16 amino acids. The V and J ends lost 0 bases and 9 bases, in that order; junction bases with no gene match: 7. Germline CDR1 SNHLY, CDR2 FYNNEI. In the original analysis: For nucleated cells, counts were estimated from reference gene primer amplification. Repertoires were generated with immunoSEQ multiplex PCR, while TCRdb's copy carries only in-frame clones and drops some. That table gives V, J and clone size, and the DNA gave D and trimming. In the table there are about 340,000 clones, over 70% of which are singletons. The sample comes from a study of blood T cell repertoires in COVID-19. For the study at large: Whether acute or convalescent, the COVID-19 samples came from the United States, Italy and Spain.

The chain carries TRBV2 and TRBJ1-6; 8 nucleotides match TRBD1. The receptor comes from a man aged 30 to 39 with active or convalescent COVID-19. The sequenced material came from peripheral blood. The CDR3 nucleotides read TGTGCCAGCAGTGAAGCGGACAGGGAATATGGTTCACCCCTCCACTTT. It specifies CASSEADREYGSPLHF.